Shown below are 26 T cell receptor beta chains from a single sample sequenced in a study of regulatory T cells in long-lasting Graves disease. TCR beta libraries were built with iRepertoire HTBI primers and Arm-PCR of CDR3 regions. TCRdb itself ran the multiplex PCR reads through MiXCR, one entry per CDR3 protein. The data show 620,000 or so distinct CDR3 sequences, with roughly 15% seen just once and 15% to 20% held by the top ten. As for time point: newly diagnosed GD, antithyroid drugs for less than 3 months. Extracted PBMC RNA gave rise to the TCR library. The same sample was also studied in work on T cells in Graves' hyperthyroidism and ophthalmopathy.

Sequences were derived from peripheral blood mononuclear cells (PBMCs), sampled at new diagnosis, from a patient treated with antithyroid drugs. These receptors were collected from a woman aged 25 to 39 with Graves disease.

The V and J genes are TRBV18 and TRBJ2-1, with no clear D. Between the trimmed V and J ends, which lost 2 bases and 5 bases, there was a span of 13 bases. CDR1 and CDR2 (germline): KGHSH, LQKENI. This CDR3 is 15 amino acids long. CDR3 in DNA: TGTGCCAGCTCACCAGTTTTGGGTCCTAACAATGAGCAGTTCTTC. Translated: CASSPVLGPNNEQFF. Full variable domain (rest looked up from reference TRBV18 and TRBJ2-1): NAGVMQNPRHLVRRRGQEARLRCSPMKGHSHVYWYRQLPEEGLKFMVYLQKENIIDESGMPKERFSAEFPKEGPSILRIQQVVRGDSAAYFCASSPVLGPNNEQFFGPGTRLTVL.

This clonotype was observed a handful of times. V is TRBV5-1 and J is TRBJ1-6, with 7 nucleotides matching TRBD1. The junction had 9 bases not matched to a gene; V was cut back by 8 bases and J by 7 bases. CDR3 size: 14 residues. Germline V gene sequence: CDR1 SGHRS, CDR2 YFSETQ. The chain's CDR3 is CASAMTGLNSPLHF. The CDR3 coding sequence is TGCGCCAGTGCAATGACAGGGTTGAATTCACCCCTCCACTTT.

The rearrangement links TRBV29-1 to TRBJ2-7; 10 nucleotides align to TRBD2. The CDR3 length is 15 residues. Germline V gene data show CDR1 as SQVTM and CDR2 as ANQGSEA. Trimming at V came to 5 bases and at J to 3 bases, leaving 10 bases not matched to a gene. CDR3 amino acids: CSVLKLAGSFYEQYF. The CDR3 nucleotides are TGCAGCGTTCTTAAACTAGCGGGGAGTTTCTACGAGCAGTACTTC.

Many counts were recorded for this clonotype. The rearrangement joins TRBV2 to TRBJ1-2, with no clear D. This CDR3 has 14 amino acids. Per the germline V gene, CDR1 is SNHLY and CDR2 is FYNNEI. V lost 1 base to trimming and J lost 7 bases, with 13 bases between them. Here the CDR3 DNA reads TGTGCCAGCAGTGAAGTCGGAACATCGCCTGGCTACACCTTC. The encoded protein is CASSEVGTSPGYTF.

A remark on this clonotype: One end of the junction is discordant with germline, which a read error may explain. The J gene is TRBJ2-7, the V gene TRBV7-2; the D is unclear. CDR3 length: 13 amino acids. Germline V CDR1 and CDR2: SGHTA, FQGNSA. The CDR3 DNA is TGTGCCAGCAGCTTAGGACGGTCCTACGAGCAGCACTTC. Translation: CASSLGRSYEQHF.

This clonotype was detected only a few times. This CDR3 is CAWKGASSYEQYF. CDR3 nucleotide sequence: TGTGCCTGGAAAGGGGCGTCCTCCTACGAGCAGTACTTC. V is TRBV30 and J is TRBJ2-7, with D tentatively TRBD1 (5 bases). From germline, CDR1 is GTSNPN and CDR2 SVGIG (reference sequence). Trimming left V 4 bases short and J 0 bases short, with 10 bases between. This CDR3 has 13 residues. Drawing the rest from reference TRBV30 and TRBJ2-7, the complete variable domain is SQTIHQWPATLVQPVGSPLSLECTVEGTSNPNLYWYRQAAGRGLQLLFYSVGIGQISSEVPQNLSASRPQDRQFILSSKKLLLSDSGFYLCAWKGASSYEQYFGPGTRLTVT.

This clonotype has a count of ten or more. V usage is TRBV11-2 and J usage is TRBJ2-1; D is ambiguous. There are 14 residues in the CDR3. V lost 3 bases and J 10 bases, leaving 16 bases between the germline ends. Germline CDR1 is SGHAT and CDR2 is FQNNGV. The CDR3 sequence: CASSFRGSHYEQFF. The CDR3 DNA reads TGTGCCAGCAGCTTCCGCGGCTCCCATTACGAGCAGTTCTTC.

This clonotype was found many times. The gene calls are TRBV10-3 and TRBJ2-3; D uncertain. Germline V gene lookup returns CDR1 ENHRY and CDR2 SYGVKD. The CDR3 is made up of 11 amino acids. V lost 10 bases, J lost 2 bases, and 7 bases lay in between. Here the CDR3 DNA reads TGTGCCACTACGGCCACAGATACGCAGTATTTT. As protein: CATTATDTQYF.

This clonotype turned up a few times. The chain joins TRBV25-1 to TRBJ1-3, with D maybe TRBD1 (6 bases). The CDR3 extends over 20 amino acids. V lost 4 bases and J 4 bases, leaving 29 bases between the germline ends. Germline lookup yields CDR1 MGHDK and CDR2 SYGVNS. CDR3 DNA sequence: TGTGCCAGCAGTGTGGCCAGCCCGAGGGAGGGACACCGAACGGGAAACACCATATATTTT. This codes for CASSVASPREGHRTGNTIYF. The full variable domain, its missing parts supplied by reference TRBV25-1 and TRBJ1-3, is EADIYQTPRYLVIGTGKKITLECSQTMGHDKMYWYQQDPGMELHLIHYSYGVNSTEKGDLSSESTVSRIRTEHFPLTLESARPSHTSQYLCASSVASPREGHRTGNTIYFGEGSWLTVV.

To note about this clonotype: This could be a read error, since a much larger clone is one nucleotide away. The genes are TRBV9 and TRBJ2-5; 10 bases match TRBD1. The germline CDR1 and CDR2 sequences are SGDLS and YYNGEE. The CDR3 runs to 14 residues. The CDR3 bases are TGTGACAGCAGCGGACAGGGGGAATGGGAGACCCAGTACTTC. It encodes CDSSGQGEWETQYF.

This clonotype was seen ten or more times. The J gene is TRBJ1-3, the V gene TRBV18; D is unclear. V was trimmed by 8 bases and J by 0 bases, leaving 11 bases between them. The CDR3 has 14 amino acids. The germline V gene encodes CDR1 KGHSH and CDR2 LQKENI. CDR3 DNA: TGTGCCAGCAGCCCACAGAGCTCTGGAAACACCATATATTTT. Amino acid sequence: CASSPQSSGNTIYF.

V gene TRBV9 combines with J gene TRBJ2-6; 9 bases align to TRBD2. CDR1 is SGDLS and CDR2 is YYNGEE in the germline V gene. The CDR3 totals 17 residues. V dropped 3 bases and J dropped 0; count of bases not matched to a gene: 4. The CDR3 nucleotides read TGTGCCAGCAGCGCCCTAGCGGGGTCCTCTGGGGCCAACGTCCTGACTTTC. It translates to CASSALAGSSGANVLTF.

This sequence joins TRBV28 and TRBJ2-2; D is undetermined. V lost 5 bases to trimming and J lost 6 bases, with 13 bases between them. Germline CDR1 reads MDHEN; CDR2 reads SYDVKM. The CDR3 is 14 residues long. The CDR3: CASSKQVPPGELFF. CDR3 in DNA: TGTGCCAGCAGTAAGCAGGTGCCGCCCGGGGAGCTGTTTTTT.

The chain links TRBV3-1 to TRBJ2-1, with D uncertain. Between the trimmed V and J ends, which lost 8 bases and 5 bases, there was a span of 10 bases. The CDR3 runs 12 residues. Germline lookup yields CDR1 LGHDT and CDR2 YNNKEL (reference sequence). The CDR3 DNA follows: TGTGCCAGCGGCCGGACGCACAATGAGCAGTTCTTC. This encodes CASGRTHNEQFF.

This chain uses TRBV30 with TRBJ1-2, with D perhaps TRBD1 (5 bases). CDR1 and CDR2 (germline): GTSNPN, SVGIG (reference sequence). V lost 0 bases and J 0 bases, leaving 17 bases between the germline ends. This CDR3 is built from 17 residues. In DNA, the CDR3 is TGTGCCTGGAGTGTCCCACGGCCGGGGACGGCTAACTATGGCTACACCTTC. This translates into CAWSVPRPGTANYGYTF.

This clonotype was recorded a few times. The genes are TRBV18 and TRBJ1-5; weak D call: TRBD1 (5 bases). Germline V gene data show CDR1 as KGHSH and CDR2 as LQKENI. The CDR3 has 14 amino acids. V lost 1 base and J lost 6, with 10 bases in between. DNA of the CDR3: TGTGCCAGCTCACCACAGGGTGGGGCTCAGCCCCAGCATTTT. This encodes CASSPQGGAQPQHF.

This clonotype appeared many times. The CDR3 DNA follows: TGTGCCAGCAGCACCGGGACAGGGTACAATCAGCCCCAGCATTTT. Protein sequence: CASSTGTGYNQPQHF. The genes are TRBV6-1 and TRBJ1-5, with TRBD1 identical over 9 bases. CDR3 length: 15 amino acids. The germline V gene has CDR1 MNHNS and CDR2 SASEGT. The trim removed 6 bases at V and 3 bases at J, leaving 6 bases unmatched.

The table lists this clonotype with many counts. This rearrangement joins TRBV28 to TRBJ2-6; D gene unclear. V lost 4 bases to trimming and J lost 0 bases, with 10 bases between them. Germline CDR1 reads MDHEN; CDR2 reads SYDVKM. The CDR3 spans 16 residues. The CDR3 DNA reads as TGTGCCAGCAGTTCCGACGGAGTCTCTGGGGCCAACGTCCTGACTTTC. It translates to CASSSDGVSGANVLTF.

This clonotype was picked up many times. The chain joins TRBV12-3 or TRBV12-4 to TRBJ2-2, with D perhaps matching TRBD1 (6 bases). The V gene lost 3 bases and the J gene lost 0 bases, with 8 bases spanning the gap. The CDR3 totals 15 residues. The DNA of the CDR3 is TGTGCCAGCAGTTTGGGGGCCACGAACACCGGGGAGCTGTTTTTT. Its protein is CASSLGATNTGELFF.

This clonotype was found a few times. This chain uses TRBV5-1 with TRBJ2-1; 8 bases fit TRBD2. CDR1 SGHRS and CDR2 YFSETQ come from the germline V gene. This CDR3 has 16 residues. J gave up 0 bases and V 0 bases, and 2 bases lay outside the gene matches. The CDR3 nucleotides read TGCGCCAGCAGCTTGGGGACTAGCCGCTCCTACAATGAGCAGTTCTTC. It specifies CASSLGTSRSYNEQFF.

The table lists this clonotype with a few counts. The rearrangement joins TRBV20-1 to TRBJ1-2, with TRBD1 identical over 8 bases. V lost 0 bases to trimming and J lost 8 bases; unmatched junction nucleotides: 11. Germline loops: CDR1 DFQATT, CDR2 SNEGSKA (reference sequence). The CDR3 sequence is 15 residues long. This chain's CDR3 is CSARDVPGGAGGYTF. CDR3 nucleotide sequence: TGCAGTGCTAGAGACGTACCAGGGGGCGCGGGAGGCTACACCTTC.

The chain combines TRBV7-9 with TRBJ2-7; TRBD1 or TRBD2 may be the D gene (5 bases each). Trimming left V 1 base short and J 7 bases short, with 14 bases between. Looked up from germline, CDR1 is SEHNR and CDR2 is FQNEAQ (reference sequence). The CDR3 length is 14 residues. The DNA for the CDR3 is TGTGCCAGCAGCTTAGGCAGGGACCGGTCGGAGCAGTACTTC. This sequence encodes CASSLGRDRSEQYF.

This clonotype has at least ten counts. The V call is TRBV30, the J call TRBJ1-5; TRBD1 matches 7 bases. The CDR3 sequence is 13 residues long. Losses at the gene ends were 1 base for V and 9 bases for J; bases not matched to a gene: 6. CDR1 is GTSNPN, CDR2 SVGIG, per germline (reference sequence). CDR3 coding DNA: TGTGCCTGGAGTGGTAGGGGGCAGAGGCCCCAGCATTTT. The encoded protein is CAWSGRGQRPQHF.

This chain links TRBV5-1 with TRBJ1-1; TRBD1 might be the D (6 bases). V was clipped by 2 bases and J by 4 bases, with 21 bases between them. The CDR3 is 17 residues long. CDR1 and CDR2 from the germline V gene are SGHRS and YFSETQ. The CDR3 spells CASSLSVRGASSTEAFF. CDR3 in DNA: TGCGCCAGCAGCTTATCGGTCAGGGGCGCGAGTAGCACTGAAGCTTTCTTT.

This clonotype has a count of ten or more. The chain recombines TRBV12-5 with TRBJ2-7, with 7 nucleotides matching TRBD1. The CDR3 runs to 17 residues. With V trimmed by 2 bases and J by 3 bases, 13 bases remained unmatched. The V gene's germline CDR1 is LGHNT and CDR2 FRNRAP. The CDR3 DNA follows: TGTGCTAGTGGTTTGTGGAGACAGGGCGCGACGGGCTACGAGCAGTACTTC. This translates into CASGLWRQGATGYEQYF.

This clonotype has more than one count but fewer than ten. The chain carries TRBV10-3 and TRBJ1-3, with D perhaps matching TRBD1 (5 bases). V was shortened by 6 bases and J by 3 bases, with 9 bases between the two germline ends. Germline values: CDR1 ENHRY, CDR2 SYGVKD. The CDR3 consists of 13 residues. The CDR3 coding sequence is TGTGCCATCAGGAAACAGGATGGAAACACCATATATTTT. Protein: CAIRKQDGNTIYF.